Following are 2 T cell receptor beta chains from one sample sequenced in a study of regulatory T cells in long-lasting Graves disease. Combining iRepertoire HTBI primers with Arm-PCR of CDR3 regions, the authors built TCR beta libraries. Each CDR3 protein is one row after TCRdb ran MiXCR on the multiplex PCR reads. The profile shows some 600,000 distinct CDR3 sequences, roughly a sixth of them singletons. Time point in this sample: newly diagnosed GD, antithyroid drugs for less than 3 months. Construction of the TCR library relied on RNA isolated from PBMCs. These same data were also listed under a study on T cells in Graves' hyperthyroidism and ophthalmopathy.

Sample: peripheral blood mononuclear cells (PBMCs), taken at new diagnosis, from a patient treated with antithyroid drugs. The receptors stem from a man between 18 and 29 years old with Graves disease.

This clonotype occurred a few times. A clone one base away is much larger, so this may be a read error. The chain employs TRBV11-2 and TRBJ2-7; D not resolved. The CDR3 covers 14 residues. Germline assignment: CDR1 SGHAT and CDR2 FQNNGV. Trimming took off 1 base at V and 7 bases at J, with 14 bases between the two ends. The CDR3 coding sequence is TGTGCCAGCAGCTTAGCCCTTGGCTGGAATGAGCAGTACTTC. It translates to CASSLALGWNEQYF.

In the case of this clonotype: This could be a read error, since a much larger clone is one nucleotide away. V and J are TRBV28 and TRBJ1-1; TRBD1 might be the D (5 bases). Trimming took off 4 bases at V and 0 bases at J, with 9 bases between the two ends. The CDR3 loop spans 14 amino acids. In germline, CDR1 is MDHEN, CDR2 SYDVKM. CDR3 DNA: TGTGCCAGCAGTTCGGGACTCTTGAACACTGAAGCTTTCTTT. Translation: CASSSGLLNTEAFF.